These 12 T cell receptor beta chains came from one sample sequenced in a study of beta chain features in type 1 diabetes. What was sequenced were expressed TCRB transcripts, since all of the isolated RNA had been reverse transcribed. The data were produced by immunoSEQ multiplex PCR, yet TCRdb's version contains in-frame clones alone and is incomplete. The sample has some 900,000 clones, 17% seen once. The sample was naive CD4+ T cells from blood. Source of these receptors: a woman aged 18-30 years in good health.

This clone showed up just a few times. This chain joins TRBV2 and TRBJ2-7; a possible D gene is TRBD1 (6 bases). The CDR3 is 10 residues long. CDR1 is SNHLY and CDR2 is FYNNEI in the germline V gene. Trimming removed 5 bases at V and 8 bases at J, with 7 bases between. The DNA of the CDR3 is TGTGCCAGCAGTCAGGGGAAGCAGTACTTC. Translation gives CASSQGKQYF.

This clone was seen more than once but under ten times. V usage is TRBV5-1 and J usage is TRBJ2-2; D might be TRBD1 (5 bases). There are 13 residues in the CDR3. Germline V gene lookup returns CDR1 SGHRS and CDR2 YFSETQ. V gave up 4 bases and J gave up 4 bases, with 8 bases separating them. The CDR3 bases are TGCGCCAGCAGCGCCCAGGGCACCGGGGAGCTGTTTTTT. Encoded protein: CASSAQGTGELFF.

This clone turned up a few times. J is TRBJ2-7 and V is TRBV27; D is perhaps TRBD2 (6 bases). CDR3 size: 15 residues. Per the germline V gene, CDR1 is MNHEY and CDR2 is SMNVEV (reference sequence). Trimming left V 8 bases short and J 7 bases short, with 24 bases between. CDR3 bases: TGTGCCAGCTCAATATCGGGGGTCGTCTTCGAGGAGCAGTACTTC. Its protein product is CASSISGVVFEEQYF.

Regarding this clone: The same CDR3 can be traced to other DNA sequences in this sample. The rearrangement joins TRBV5-4 to TRBJ2-3; no firm D call. Trimming pared 4 bases from V and 0 bases from J, leaving 9 bases between. The germline CDR1 and CDR2 sequences are SGHNT and YYREEE (reference sequence). The CDR3 runs 14 residues. The CDR3 sequence: CASSPGTSTDTQYF. The DNA for the CDR3 is TGTGCCAGCAGCCCCGGTACTAGCACAGATACGCAGTATTTT.

The rearrangement uses TRBV11-2 and TRBJ2-4; TRBD1 is a possible D gene (5 bases). Trimming stripped 7 bases from V and 9 bases from J, with 19 bases between. Germline-derived CDR1 and CDR2 are SGHAT and FQNNGV. The CDR3 is 14 residues long. The CDR3 protein is CASTNGRRVGIQYF. CDR3 DNA sequence: TGTGCCAGCACCAACGGCCGCAGGGTGGGCATTCAGTACTTC.

This clone showed up just a few times. The chain couples TRBV6-5 to TRBJ1-1; the D gene is possibly TRBD1 (5 bases). Germline V gene data show CDR1 as MNHEY and CDR2 as SVGAGI. V lost 4 bases and J lost 3, with 6 bases in between. The CDR3 contains 12 residues. The CDR3 DNA reads TGTGCCAGCAGTTCGGGGGACACTGAAGCTTTCTTT. This gives the protein CASSSGDTEAFF.

V and J are TRBV4-2 and TRBJ2-7, with 9 nucleotides matching TRBD2. The CDR3 sequence is 16 residues long. Looked up from germline, CDR1 is LGHNA and CDR2 is YNFKEQ. The V segment lost 4 bases and the J segment 2 bases; nucleotides outside the gene matches: 9. The CDR3 bases are TGTGCCAGCAGCCCTATGAACGGGACTAGCCCCTACGAGCAGTACTTC. Amino acids: CASSPMNGTSPYEQYF.

The chain has TRBV6-6 and TRBJ1-2; possibly TRBD1 for D (6 bases). This CDR3 has 15 residues. V was clipped by 0 bases and J by 6 bases, with 14 bases between them. Per the germline V gene, CDR1 is MNHNY and CDR2 is SVGAGI (reference sequence). The CDR3 DNA follows: TGTGCCAGCAGTTACTCGCGGGGGCAAGTCCATGGCTACACCTTC. It specifies CASSYSRGQVHGYTF.

This clone was counted a single time. This sequence joins TRBV10-3 and TRBJ1-1; 11 bases match TRBD1. The CDR3 has 16 residues. Germline CDR1 reads ENHRY; CDR2 reads SYGVKD. V shed 5 bases and J 3 bases; nucleotides not matched to a gene: 8. As DNA, the CDR3 is TGTGCCATCAGTCCACACCGGGACAGGGGGTACACTGAAGCTTTCTTT. Its translation: CAISPHRDRGYTEAFF.

This clone was seen only a few times. V and J are TRBV18 and TRBJ2-2, with 9 bases fitting TRBD1. The CDR3 has 15 residues. Germline CDR1 and CDR2: KGHSH and LQKENI. V dropped 0 bases and J dropped 6; count of bases not matched to a gene: 2. The CDR3 reads CASSPPGQGSGELFF. The CDR3 region has the DNA TGTGCCAGCTCACCACCGGGACAGGGTTCCGGGGAGCTGTTTTTT.

This clone was seen a few times. The rearrangement links TRBV18 to TRBJ2-5; D might be TRBD2 (6 bases). Per the germline V gene, CDR1 is KGHSH and CDR2 is LQKENI. The V and J ends lost 2 bases and 5 bases respectively, with 18 bases between them. This CDR3 region has 16 residues. CDR3 DNA sequence: TGTGCCAGCTCACCAATTTGGTCGGGGGTTCAGGAGACCCAGTACTTC. It codes for CASSPIWSGVQETQYF.

This clone appeared a few times. The chain employs TRBV27 and TRBJ2-7; 10 nucleotides match TRBD2. V shed 3 bases, J shed 0 bases, and the junction held 11 bases outside the gene matches. Per the germline V gene, CDR1 is MNHEY and CDR2 is SMNVEV (reference sequence). The length of the CDR3 is 18 residues. The CDR3 spells CASSFRSSGSVDSYEQYF. CDR3 nucleotide sequence: TGTGCCAGCAGTTTCAGGTCTAGCGGGAGCGTCGACTCCTACGAGCAGTACTTC.